This T cell receptor (beta chain) was obtained from a study of blood T cells in healthy people across ages. The length of the CDR3 is 15 residues. V was clipped by 6 bases and J by 0 bases; unmatched bases: 6. A second roughly 6 to 12 cycle PCR used barcoded and J-beta primers. TCRdb independently ran MiXCR on the 5' RACE reads; one entry per CDR3 protein. The profile shows 500,000 to 650,000 distinct CDR3 sequences, roughly a quarter of them singletons. The same sample was also studied in work on T cells of mothers and their children.

The TCR comes from a boy aged 2-15 years in good health. This chain uses TRBV12-3 or TRBV12-4 with TRBJ1-2; the match to TRBD1 covers 8 bases. The material sequenced was blood. The CDR3: CASSPSGQANYGYTF. CDR3 in DNA: TGTGCCAGCAGCCCATCGGGACAGGCTAACTATGGCTACACCTTC.